This T cell receptor beta chain appears in the sequencing data of a study of blood T cell repertoires in COVID-19. Trimming left V 4 bases short and J 5 bases short, with 20 bases between. Germline assignment: CDR1 SGHDN and CDR2 FVKESK. The CDR3 loop spans 16 amino acids. Generated by immunoSEQ multiplex PCR, the TCRdb table keeps only in-frame clones and is missing some. The profile shows roughly 410,000 clones, roughly 86% of them singletons. V usage is TRBV14 and J usage is TRBJ1-2; D is unclear. This TCR was recovered from a woman in her sixties with COVID-19, enrolled during active disease. Material for sequencing was peripheral blood. CDR3 protein: CASSPYAGELEYGYTF. The DNA of the CDR3 is TGTGCCAGCAGCCCCTACGCCGGGGAGCTTGAGTATGGCTACACCTTC. Supplemented by reference TRBV14 and TRBJ1-2, the full variable domain reads EAGVTQFPSHSVIEKGQTVTLRCDPISGHDNLYWYRRVMGKEIKFLLHFVKESKQDESGMPNNRFLAERTGGTYSTLKVQPAELEDSGVYFCASSPYAGELEYGYTFGSGTRLTVV.